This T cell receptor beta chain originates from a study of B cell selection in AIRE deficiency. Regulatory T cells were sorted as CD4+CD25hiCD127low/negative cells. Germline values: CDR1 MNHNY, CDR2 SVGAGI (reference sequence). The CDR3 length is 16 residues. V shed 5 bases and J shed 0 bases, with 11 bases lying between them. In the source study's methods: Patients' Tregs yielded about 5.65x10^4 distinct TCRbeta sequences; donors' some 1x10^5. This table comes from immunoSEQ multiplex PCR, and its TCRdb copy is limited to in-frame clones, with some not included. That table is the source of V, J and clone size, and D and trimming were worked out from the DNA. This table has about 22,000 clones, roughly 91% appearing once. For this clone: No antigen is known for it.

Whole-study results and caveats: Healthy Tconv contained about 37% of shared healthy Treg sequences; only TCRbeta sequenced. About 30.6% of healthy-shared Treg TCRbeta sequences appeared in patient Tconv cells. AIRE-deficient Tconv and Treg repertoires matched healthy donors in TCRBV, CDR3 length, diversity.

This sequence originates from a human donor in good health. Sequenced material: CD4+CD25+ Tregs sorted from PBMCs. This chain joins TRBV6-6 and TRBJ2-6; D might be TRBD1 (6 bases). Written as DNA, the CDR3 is TGTGCCAGCAGTCGACAGGTCCTCTCTGGGGCCAACGTCCTGACTTTC. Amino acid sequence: CASSRQVLSGANVLTF.